The 22 T cell receptor beta chains below were found in one sample sequenced in a study of shared clonotypes between healthy human individuals. Repertoires were generated with immunoSEQ multiplex PCR, while TCRdb's copy carries only in-frame clones and drops some. Found here are roughly 2.2 million clones, under 95% of them singletons; the top ten hold about 0.36%. Material for sequencing was naive CD4+ T cells from PBMCs. Stated subset: CD45RA+ positively selected. The receptors shown here come from a man aged 18 to 29 in good health. Some clones in this sample may be carry-over from other donors' samples.

V is TRBV7-3 and J is TRBJ2-1; D not resolved. V was pared by 5 bases and J by 7 bases, with 18 bases between. CDR1 is SGHTA, CDR2 FQGTGA, per germline. The CDR3 loop spans 15 amino acids. In DNA, the CDR3 is TGTGCCAGCAGCCCTCACCACCACCCAACGAATGAGCAGTTCTTC. Translating gives CASSPHHHPTNEQFF.

V usage is TRBV19 and J usage is TRBJ1-4; TRBD1 matches at 9 bases. Germline V gene sequence: CDR1 LNHDA, CDR2 SQIVND (reference sequence). V gave up 8 bases and J gave up 7 bases; unmatched junction bases: 5. This CDR3 has 13 residues. CDR3 amino acids: CASSQGAREKLFF. The CDR3 DNA sequence: TGTGCCAGTTCACAGGGGGCGCGTGAAAAACTGTTTTTT.

The gene calls are TRBV5-1 and TRBJ2-7, with 8 bases lining up with TRBD2. Germline trimming cut 8 bases from V and 5 bases from J; bases unmatched to any gene: 9. The germline V gene has CDR1 SGHRS and CDR2 YFSETQ. The CDR3 runs 13 residues. The CDR3 DNA follows: TGCGCCAGTAAAGGGGCGGGGGGTAACGAGCAGTACTTC. Amino acids: CASKGAGGNEQYF.

The V call is TRBV11-2, the J call TRBJ2-3; possible D gene TRBD2, 5 bases. The germline V gene has CDR1 SGHAT and CDR2 FQNNGV. The CDR3 has 19 amino acids. V was trimmed by 0 bases and J by 0 bases, leaving 19 bases between them. In nucleotides, the CDR3 is TGTGCCAGCAGCTTAGATCGATGGGAGACCACGACTAGCACAGATACGCAGTATTTT. Translating gives CASSLDRWETTTSTDTQYF.

About this clone itself: The sample holds other DNA sequences that translate to the same CDR3. The CDR3 nucleotides read TGTGCCAGCAGTGACGAGGGGGCGGGAGGCTACACCTTC. Protein: CASSDEGAGGYTF. The chain combines TRBV2 with TRBJ1-2; TRBD1 agrees at 7 bases. With V trimmed by 3 bases and J by 8 bases, 6 bases remained unmatched. The CDR3 sequence is 13 residues long. Germline loops: CDR1 SNHLY, CDR2 FYNNEI.

The J gene is TRBJ2-1, the V gene TRBV11-3; D is possibly TRBD2 (5 bases). The V gene lost 5 bases and the J gene lost 5 bases, with 13 bases spanning the gap. The CDR3 has 14 residues. The V gene's germline CDR1 is SGHNT and CDR2 YENEEA. The CDR3 sequence is CASSTRGSNNEQFF. The CDR3 nucleotides are TGTGCCAGCAGCACCCGAGGGTCAAACAATGAGCAGTTCTTC. Looking up the rest from reference TRBV11-3 and TRBJ2-1 gives the full variable domain: EAGVVQSPRYKIIEKKQPVAFWCNPISGHNTLYWYLQNLGQGPELLIRYENEEAVDDSQLPKDRFSAERLKGVDSTLKIQPAELGDSAVYLCASSTRGSNNEQFFGPGTRLTVL.

This clone has just a few counts. The sample holds other DNA sequences that translate to the same CDR3. The chain recombines TRBV7-2 with TRBJ2-7; no clear D. Germline loops: CDR1 SGHTA, CDR2 FQGNSA. V gave up 2 bases and J gave up 3 bases, with 2 bases separating them. The CDR3 length is 11 residues. The DNA for the CDR3 is TGTGCCAGCAGCTTACTCTACGAGCAGTACTTC. Translating gives CASSLLYEQYF. The entire variable domain, with the rest obtained from reference TRBV7-2 and TRBJ2-7, is as follows: GAGVSQSPSNKVTEKGKDVELRCDPISGHTALYWYRQSLGQGLEFLIYFQGNSAPDKSGLPSDRFSAERTGGSVSTLTIQRTQQEDSAVYLCASSLLYEQYFGPGTRLTVT.

The V and J genes are TRBV27 and TRBJ2-7; D might be TRBD2 (5 bases). This CDR3 comprises 14 residues. Trimming took 3 bases from V and 2 from J, leaving 11 bases between them. From germline, CDR1 is MNHEY and CDR2 SMNVEV (reference sequence). CDR3 sequence (DNA): TGTGCCAGCAGTTTCCTAATCGGGGCCTACGAGCAGTACTTC. This translates into CASSFLIGAYEQYF.

This chain connects TRBV18 to TRBJ2-7, with 8 bases that match TRBD2. This CDR3 comprises 18 residues. Losses at the gene ends were 1 base for V and 6 bases for J; bases not matched to a gene: 17. The germline V gene has CDR1 KGHSH and CDR2 LQKENI. The CDR3 coding sequence is TGTGCCAGCTCACCACGCAACGGGAGGGCCACCAGGGGATCCGAGCAGTACTTC. Amino acid sequence: CASSPRNGRATRGSEQYF.

This chain connects TRBV7-9 to TRBJ2-2, with D possibly TRBD2 on 5 matching bases. Germline V lookup: CDR1 SEHNR, CDR2 FQNEAQ (reference sequence). CDR3 length: 14 residues. Trimming stripped 5 bases from V and 4 bases from J, with 11 bases between. The CDR3 DNA follows: TGTGCCAGCAGCGGGCGGGCTCGCACCGGGGAGCTGTTTTTT. This codes for CASSGRARTGELFF.

The J gene is TRBJ2-3, the V gene TRBV5-1, with 12 bases identical to TRBD2. There are 19 residues in the CDR3. Germline lookup yields CDR1 SGHRS and CDR2 YFSETQ. V lost 0 bases to trimming and J lost 1 base; unmatched junction nucleotides: 9. CDR3 protein: CASSLARTSGNEGTDTQYF. As DNA, the CDR3 is TGCGCCAGCAGCTTGGCGAGGACTAGCGGGAACGAGGGCACAGATACGCAGTATTTT.

The V call is TRBV10-2, the J call TRBJ2-1; D is uncertain. This CDR3 contains 14 residues. Germline CDR1 and CDR2: WSHSY and SAAADI. V was clipped by 3 bases and J by 1 base, with 7 bases between them. In DNA form, the CDR3 reads TGCGCCAGCAGTGATATAGTATCCTACAATGAGCAGTTCTTC. Translating it yields CASSDIVSYNEQFF.

The V gene is TRBV7-2, the J gene TRBJ2-7; D is uncertain. Trimming cost V 4 bases and J 2 bases, with 6 bases left between them. The CDR3 runs 12 residues. CDR1 and CDR2 from the germline V gene are SGHTA and FQGNSA. The CDR3 region is CASSWPAYEQYF. CDR3 bases: TGTGCCAGCAGCTGGCCCGCCTACGAGCAGTACTTC.

The V gene is TRBV5-4, the J gene TRBJ2-7, with TRBD2 matching over 9 bases. Germline trimming cut 4 bases from V and 3 bases from J; bases unmatched to any gene: 11. The CDR3 loop spans 16 amino acids. The V gene's germline CDR1 is SGHNT and CDR2 YYREEE (reference sequence). The CDR3, as DNA: TGTGCCAGCAGCAGTGGGACTAGCCGTCACAACTACGAGCAGTACTTC. Translating it yields CASSSGTSRHNYEQYF.

The chain employs TRBV7-9 and TRBJ1-3, with D unresolved. V was clipped by 0 bases and J by 3 bases, with 9 bases between them. In germline, CDR1 is SEHNR, CDR2 FQNEAQ (reference sequence). The CDR3 runs to 15 residues. In DNA form, the CDR3 reads TGTGCCAGCAGCTTAGCAGGGAGCGGTGGAAACACCATATATTTT. Amino acids: CASSLAGSGGNTIYF.

V is TRBV5-1 and J is TRBJ2-7; D is ambiguous. CDR1 is SGHRS, CDR2 YFSETQ, per germline. Trimming pared 1 base from V and 2 bases from J, leaving 13 bases between. The CDR3 spans 15 residues. For the CDR3, the DNA is TGCGCCAGCAGCTTGACGCCGGAGAGCACCTACGAGCAGTACTTC. Translating it yields CASSLTPESTYEQYF.

CDR3 sequence reads: CASSPIQGSSSYTF. The CDR3 DNA reads as TGTGCCAGCAGCCCCATACAGGGATCCTCTAGCTACACCTTC. This chain joins TRBV7-2 and TRBJ1-2, with D maybe TRBD1 (6 bases). Germline CDR1 is SGHTA and CDR2 is FQGNSA. Trimming removed 5 bases from V and 9 bases from J, with 19 bases in between. The CDR3 totals 14 residues.

The count of this clone is one. CDR3 region: CASSPGSGVSEQYF. CDR3 bases: TGTGCCAGCTCCCCCGGGTCTGGGGTGAGCGAGCAGTACTTC. V usage is TRBV18 and J usage is TRBJ2-7; unclear D gene. There are 14 residues in the CDR3. V gave up 6 bases and J gave up 6 bases, with 18 bases separating them. Germline V CDR1 and CDR2: KGHSH, LQKENI.

V is TRBV27 and J is TRBJ2-7, with a possible D match to TRBD2 (5 bases). Germline loops: CDR1 MNHEY, CDR2 SMNVEV (reference sequence). Trimming stripped 6 bases from V and 1 base from J, with 16 bases between. The CDR3 loop spans 15 amino acids. The CDR3 sequence is CASRPLQAESYEQYF. The CDR3 nucleotides are TGTGCCAGCAGACCACTCCAAGCGGAGTCCTACGAGCAGTACTTC.

The V gene is TRBV9, the J gene TRBJ1-1; D might be TRBD1 (5 bases). CDR3 length: 13 residues. V was trimmed by 0 bases and J by 11 bases, leaving 14 bases between them. Germline V CDR1 and CDR2: SGDLS, YYNGEE. In DNA, the CDR3 is TGTGCCAGCAGCGTAGTTGATCAGGGTGGGGCTTTCTTT. Amino acids: CASSVVDQGGAFF.

V is TRBV6-1 and J is TRBJ2-7; 7 bases line up with TRBD1. V trimming: 6 bases; J trimming: 0 bases; junction bases outside the gene matches: 5. CDR3 length equals 14 residues. Germline V gives CDR1 MNHNS, CDR2 SASEGT. CDR3 bases: TGTGCCAGCAGCCCAACAGGGGACTCCTACGAGCAGTACTTC. This gives the protein CASSPTGDSYEQYF.

This clone was recorded only once. The chain employs TRBV4-1 and TRBJ1-3, with D perhaps TRBD1 (6 bases). Germline CDR1 and CDR2: MGHRA and YSYEKL. The CDR3 runs 16 residues. V shed 4 bases and J shed 4 bases, with 17 bases lying between them. CDR3 in amino acids: CASSPLQQGWGNTIYF. CDR3 in DNA: TGCGCCAGCAGCCCACTTCAACAGGGTTGGGGAAACACCATATATTTT.